The next 14 T cell receptor beta chains were all read from a single sample in a study of blood T cell repertoires in COVID-19. The protocol was immunoSEQ multiplex PCR, while the TCRdb copy is restricted to in-frame clones and leaves out a portion. The sample has about 200,000 clones, roughly 80% seen once; the top ten hold over 9.5%. The sample consisted of peripheral blood. The receptor source for this set is a woman aged 80 or over with acute or convalescent COVID-19.

The genes are TRBV18 and TRBJ2-7, with 10 bases aligning to TRBD2. Trimming removed 3 bases from V and 7 bases from J; junction bases left unmatched: 9. CDR1 and CDR2 (germline): KGHSH, LQKENI. This CDR3 is 15 amino acids long. This CDR3 is CASSPGLAESREQYF. CDR3 nucleotides: TGTGCCAGCTCACCCGGACTAGCGGAATCCAGAGAGCAGTACTTC.

Here the CDR3 DNA reads TGTGCCAGCTCAACGGCAGGGTTGGATGAAAAACTGTTTTTT. This codes for CASSTAGLDEKLFF. This rearrangement joins TRBV18 to TRBJ1-4; D may be TRBD1 (5 bases). CDR1 and CDR2 from the germline V gene are KGHSH and LQKENI. Trimming left V 5 bases short and J 6 bases short, with 13 bases between. This CDR3 spans 14 amino acids.

The CDR3, as DNA: TGTGCCAGTAGAGGGACAGGCTCTACTAACTATGGCTACACCTTC. Its protein is CASRGTGSTNYGYTF. V is TRBV19 and J is TRBJ1-2, with 8 bases lining up with TRBD1. CDR1 and CDR2 from the germline V gene are LNHDA and SQIVND (reference sequence). This CDR3 has 15 residues. Germline trimming cut 6 bases from V and 0 bases from J; bases unmatched to any gene: 6.

This chain uses TRBV2 with TRBJ2-1; TRBD2 matches at 7 bases. Trimming cost V 7 bases and J 10 bases; bases outside gene matches: 7. Per the germline V gene, CDR1 is SNHLY and CDR2 is FYNNEI. There are 12 residues in the CDR3. Here the CDR3 DNA reads TGTGCCAGCACCATGACTAGCAGGGAGCAGTTCTTC. Translating it yields CASTMTSREQFF.

The chain links TRBV7-2 to TRBJ2-2; 8 bases match TRBD1. J was trimmed by 4 bases and V by 4 bases; bases with no gene match: 5. CDR1 SGHTA and CDR2 FQGNSA come from the germline V gene. This CDR3 has 15 residues. Here the CDR3 reads CASSSAQGATGELFF. The CDR3 DNA sequence: TGTGCCAGCAGCTCCGCTCAGGGGGCCACCGGGGAGCTGTTTTTT.

The chain uses TRBV7-2 and TRBJ2-7, with D perhaps TRBD2 (6 bases). The CDR3 is 14 residues long. The V end was cut by 1 base, the J end by 4 bases, with 11 bases between. Germline loops: CDR1 SGHTA, CDR2 FQGNSA. CDR3 bases: TGTGCCAGCAGCTTAGATGGGGGGTGGTACGAGCAGTACTTC. Translation gives CASSLDGGWYEQYF.

The rearrangement links TRBV5-1 to TRBJ1-4, with a tentative D call TRBD1 (6 bases). The CDR3 covers 17 residues. V lost 0 bases and J lost 0, with 12 bases in between. Germline V gives CDR1 SGHRS, CDR2 YFSETQ. DNA for the CDR3: TGCGCCAGCAGCTTGGACAGGGACCTAACAACTAATGAAAAACTGTTTTTT. Its protein is CASSLDRDLTTNEKLFF.

The genes are TRBV21-1 and TRBJ1-5; the table assigns TRBD1, which was not confirmed against the DNA. TRBV21-1 is classified as a pseudogene. This CDR3 has 14 residues. The CDR3 DNA reads as TGTGCCAGCAGCAAAGGGGCAGGGAATCAGCCCCAGCATTTT. Its protein is CASSKGAGNQPQHF.

This sequence joins TRBV19 and TRBJ2-5, with D maybe TRBD1 (5 bases). Germline CDR1 is LNHDA and CDR2 is SQIVND (reference sequence). Between the trimmed V and J ends, which lost 3 bases and 4 bases, there was a span of 12 bases. This CDR3 has 14 residues. The CDR3 sequence is CASSIQGQLETQYF. CDR3 coding DNA: TGTGCCAGTAGTATCCAGGGTCAGCTAGAGACCCAGTACTTC. The entire variable domain, with the rest obtained from reference TRBV19 and TRBJ2-5, is as follows: DGGITQSPKYLFRKEGQNVTLSCEQNLNHDAMYWYRQDPGQGLRLIYYSQIVNDFQKGDIAEGYSVSREKKESFPLTVTSAQKNPTAFYLCASSIQGQLETQYFGPGTRLLVL.

The chain links TRBV29-1 to TRBJ2-7, with D possibly matching TRBD2 (5 bases). Germline V lookup: CDR1 SQVTM, CDR2 ANQGSEA. This CDR3 region has 11 residues. The ends were cut back, 4 bases at V and 4 bases at J, with 8 bases in the middle. The CDR3 DNA follows: TGCAGCGTTGGAGGGAATTACGAGCAGTACTTC. Its protein is CSVGGNYEQYF.

This clone has a single count. The chain employs TRBV4-3 and TRBJ1-5; D gene unclear. The CDR3 is 13 residues long. Germline lookup yields CDR1 LGHNA and CDR2 YSLEER. V lost 4 bases and J 6 bases, leaving 10 bases between the germline ends. The CDR3: CASSPDGSQPQHF. In DNA, the CDR3 is TGCGCCAGCAGCCCCGACGGGAGTCAGCCCCAGCATTTT.

The V call is TRBV2, the J call TRBJ2-1, with 13 bases aligning to TRBD2. The CDR3 loop spans 15 amino acids. Germline CDR1 is SNHLY and CDR2 is FYNNEI. Unmatched junction bases numbered 12, after V lost 6 bases and J lost 13 bases. The CDR3 sequence is CASRAGTSGTGRQFF. The CDR3 DNA reads TGTGCCAGCAGAGCCGGGACTAGCGGGACCGGCCGTCAGTTCTTC.

The V gene is TRBV7-3, the J gene TRBJ1-2; D is perhaps TRBD1 (5 bases). The CDR3 consists of 13 residues. V gave up 6 bases and J gave up 4 bases, with 12 bases separating them. Germline CDR1 is SGHTA and CDR2 is FQGTGA. The CDR3 region has the DNA TGTGCCAGCAGTCCAGCTCAGGGCTATGGCTACACCTTC. It is translated as CASSPAQGYGYTF.

This chain uses TRBV12-5 with TRBJ1-5, with unresolved D. Germline lookup yields CDR1 LGHNT and CDR2 FRNRAP. The CDR3 totals 17 residues. V was shortened by 6 bases and J by 0 bases, with 18 bases between the two germline ends. CDR3 amino acids: CASGTPVGLNSNQPQHF. CDR3 nucleotides: TGTGCTAGTGGGACCCCCGTCGGACTGAATAGCAATCAGCCCCAGCATTTT. Full variable domain (rest looked up from reference TRBV12-5 and TRBJ1-5): DARVTQTPRHKVTEMGQEVTMRCQPILGHNTVFWYRQTMMQGLELLAYFRNRAPLDDSGMPKDRFSAEMPDATLATLKIQPSEPRDSAVYFCASGTPVGLNSNQPQHFGDGTRLSIL.